One sample yielded the 25 T cell receptor beta chains listed below, sequenced in a study of blood T cell repertoires in COVID-19. The repertoire was sequenced with immunoSEQ multiplex PCR; TCRdb's copy has only in-frame clones and lacks some. This sample has about 36,000 clones, with approximately 78% found just once. Source material: peripheral blood. These receptor sequences come from a man in his sixties with acute or convalescent COVID-19.

This chain connects TRBV6-1 to TRBJ2-4; TRBD2 aligns across 14 bases. Trimming cost V 2 bases and J 3 bases; bases outside gene matches: 3. The CDR3 consists of 17 residues. CDR1 and CDR2 from the germline V gene are MNHNS and SASEGT. CDR3 amino acids: CASSEWGLAGDKNIQYF. The CDR3 bases are TGTGCCAGCAGTGAATGGGGACTAGCGGGAGACAAAAACATTCAGTACTTC.

This chain uses TRBV5-1 with TRBJ2-3, with D possibly matching TRBD2 (6 bases). The CDR3 is 15 residues long. Trimming took 2 bases from V and 5 from J, leaving 15 bases between them. Per the germline V gene, CDR1 is SGHRS and CDR2 is YFSETQ. The CDR3 loop is CASSLRSGARDTQYF. Here the CDR3 DNA reads TGCGCCAGCAGCTTACGATCGGGAGCGAGAGATACGCAGTATTTT.

This clone showed up many times. V is TRBV2 and J is TRBJ1-1; TRBD1 agrees at 8 bases. The CDR3 spans 13 residues. The germline CDR1 and CDR2 sequences are SNHLY and FYNNEI. Losses at the gene ends were 6 bases for V and 7 bases for J; bases not matched to a gene: 7. The CDR3 DNA is TGTGCCAGCAGCCCCCCAGGACAGGGTGAAGCTTTCTTT. This encodes CASSPPGQGEAFF.

This rearrangement joins TRBV5-1 to TRBJ2-7; TRBD2 agrees at 9 bases. The V and J ends lost 0 bases and 6 bases, in that order; junction bases with no gene match: 4. The CDR3 has 14 amino acids. Per the germline V gene, CDR1 is SGHRS and CDR2 is YFSETQ. In DNA form, the CDR3 reads TGCGCCAGCAGCTTGGCTAGCGGGAATGTCGAGCAGTACTTC. Protein sequence: CASSLASGNVEQYF.

This chain links TRBV5-4 with TRBJ2-5; 11 positions match TRBD1. The ends lost 0 bases at V and 4 bases at J; junction bases unmatched: 5. The CDR3 totals 16 residues. Germline CDR1 and CDR2: SGHNT and YYREEE (reference sequence). For the CDR3, the DNA is TGTGCCAGCAGCTTGGGAGGACAGGGGGCGCGAGAGACCCAGTACTTC. Protein: CASSLGGQGARETQYF.

The chain is built from TRBV6-6 and TRBJ2-7; the match to TRBD1 covers 8 bases. Germline CDR1 is MNHNY and CDR2 is SVGAGI (reference sequence). The trim removed 5 bases at V and 2 bases at J, leaving 5 bases unmatched. The CDR3 covers 14 residues. The CDR3 region is CASSQTGQAYEQYF. In DNA, the CDR3 is TGTGCCAGCAGTCAGACGGGACAGGCCTACGAGCAGTACTTC.

The chain employs TRBV11-3 and TRBJ2-3; 8 bases line up with TRBD1. Losses at the gene ends were 5 bases for V and 4 bases for J; bases not matched to a gene: 11. Germline assignment: CDR1 SGHNT and CDR2 YENEEA. This CDR3 region has 16 residues. CDR3 amino acids: CASSGPGQGPADTQYF. For the CDR3, the DNA is TGTGCCAGCAGCGGACCTGGACAGGGTCCGGCAGATACGCAGTATTTT.

The V and J genes are TRBV27 and TRBJ2-7; 11 nucleotides match TRBD1. The CDR3 spans 18 residues. Germline CDR1 reads MNHEY; CDR2 reads SMNVEV (reference sequence). Unmatched junction bases numbered 11, after V lost 2 bases and J lost 2 bases. CDR3 loop: CASSLKLGTGGIPYEQYF. The CDR3, as DNA: TGTGCCAGCAGTTTAAAGCTCGGGACAGGGGGGATTCCCTACGAGCAGTACTTC.

In this sample, this clone turned up a few times. V is TRBV13 and J is TRBJ2-5; 8 bases match TRBD2. CDR3 length equals 16 residues. CDR1 PRHDT and CDR2 FYEKMQ come from the germline V gene (reference sequence). V shed 1 base and J 1 base; nucleotides not matched to a gene: 5. The CDR3: CASSLVSGSPQETQYF. CDR3 nucleotides: TGTGCCAGCAGCTTAGTGAGCGGGAGCCCCCAAGAGACCCAGTACTTC.

The chain joins TRBV11-3 to TRBJ2-3, with 8 positions matching TRBD2. The CDR3 has 18 residues. Trimming at V came to 0 bases and at J to 4 bases, leaving 12 bases not matched to a gene. The germline CDR1 and CDR2 sequences are SGHNT and YENEEA. CDR3 nucleotide sequence: TGTGCCAGCAGCTTAGAGGGTTTAGCGGGACTTCGGGCAGATACGCAGTATTTT. Protein sequence: CASSLEGLAGLRADTQYF.

The rearrangement joins TRBV6-6 to TRBJ2-7; perhaps TRBD1 as D (7 bases). Looked up from germline, CDR1 is MNHNY and CDR2 is SVGAGI (reference sequence). There are 15 residues in the CDR3. Trimming stripped 2 bases from V and 1 base from J, with 12 bases between. CDR3 coding DNA: TGTGCCAGCAGTTACGGGGCGGGACAGTCCTACGAGCAGTACTTC. Its protein product is CASSYGAGQSYEQYF.

The V and J genes are TRBV19 and TRBJ1-5, with 10 bases lining up with TRBD1. Looked up from germline, CDR1 is LNHDA and CDR2 is SQIVND (reference sequence). V was pared by 5 bases and J by 1 base, with 8 bases of the junction left unmatched. This CDR3 is built from 17 residues. The CDR3 loop is CASSPGQGLRSNQPQHF. CDR3 DNA sequence: TGTGCCAGTAGTCCGGGACAGGGGCTTAGGAGCAATCAGCCCCAGCATTTT.

The chain uses TRBV29-1 and TRBJ2-3; TRBD2 aligns across 7 bases. V was clipped by 4 bases and J by 4 bases; unmatched bases: 11. The germline CDR1 and CDR2 sequences are SQVTM and ANQGSEA. This CDR3 region has 15 residues. This CDR3 reads CSVALAEFPSDTQYF. The CDR3 DNA sequence: TGCAGCGTTGCTCTAGCGGAGTTTCCCTCAGATACGCAGTATTTT.

The chain couples TRBV6-5 to TRBJ1-1; D gene ambiguous. CDR3 size: 15 residues. Germline assignment: CDR1 MNHEY and CDR2 SVGAGI. The ends were cut back, 6 bases at V and 0 bases at J, with 14 bases in the middle. The CDR3 DNA follows: TGTGCCAGCAGGGAGAACACCCGCATGAACACTGAAGCTTTCTTT. Amino acid sequence: CASRENTRMNTEAFF.

The chain employs TRBV6-5 and TRBJ2-7; D might be TRBD1 (6 bases). This CDR3 has 13 amino acids. The V end lost 6 bases, the J end lost 3 bases, and 12 bases lay between the germline ends. CDR1 MNHEY and CDR2 SVGAGI come from the germline V gene. DNA of the CDR3: TGTGCCAGCAGCCTCCTAGGGGGCTACGAGCAGTACTTC. This encodes CASSLLGGYEQYF.

The rearrangement joins TRBV21-1 to TRBJ1-1; the D segment call TRBD1 is taken from the table without a DNA check. TRBV21-1 is a documented pseudogene. The CDR3 is made up of 18 amino acids. CDR3 amino acids: CASSLNPWDRGDDTEAFF. CDR3 bases: TGTGCCAGCAGCCTTAATCCCTGGGACAGGGGTGATGACACTGAAGCTTTCTTT.

The chain has TRBV5-1 and TRBJ2-1; D may be TRBD1 (6 bases). Per germline, CDR1 SGHRS and CDR2 YFSETQ. CDR3 length: 15 residues. V lost 5 bases to trimming and J lost 0 bases, with 12 bases between them. In nucleotides, the CDR3 is TGCGCCAGCAGGGACCAGGGGTTCTCCTACAATGAGCAGTTCTTC. Translated, it gives CASRDQGFSYNEQFF.

V is TRBV5-1 and J is TRBJ2-3, with TRBD2 matching over 7 bases. The CDR3 totals 15 residues. V lost 0 bases to trimming and J lost 4 bases; unmatched junction nucleotides: 5. Germline V gene lookup returns CDR1 SGHRS and CDR2 YFSETQ. The CDR3 nucleotides are TGCGCCAGCAGCTTGGCGGGGGGAGGAGCAGATACGCAGTATTTT. It is translated as CASSLAGGGADTQYF.

The chain recombines TRBV2 with TRBJ2-6; possible D gene TRBD2, 6 bases. V was shortened by 4 bases and J by 4 bases, with 11 bases between the two germline ends. Looked up from germline, CDR1 is SNHLY and CDR2 is FYNNEI. This CDR3 has 15 residues. The CDR3 loop reads CASSGGKAGANVLTF. DNA for the CDR3: TGTGCCAGCAGTGGCGGGAAAGCAGGGGCCAACGTCCTGACTTTC.

This chain joins TRBV9 and TRBJ2-7, with 7 bases fitting TRBD2. V trimming: 3 bases; J trimming: 5 bases; junction bases outside the gene matches: 5. The germline V gene has CDR1 SGDLS and CDR2 YYNGEE. The CDR3 runs 13 residues. CDR3 residues: CASSATSAHEQYF. The CDR3 nucleotides are TGTGCCAGCAGCGCCACTAGCGCCCACGAGCAGTACTTC.

V usage is TRBV3-1 (or the pseudogene TRBV3-2) and J usage is TRBJ1-1; 9 nucleotides line up with TRBD1. Germline V gene sequence: CDR1 LGHDT, CDR2 YNNKEL (reference sequence). The CDR3 has 13 amino acids. Losses at the gene ends were 3 bases for V and 10 bases for J; bases not matched to a gene: 6. CDR3 sequence reads: CASSQGQGGGAFF. The CDR3 DNA reads TGTGCCAGCAGCCAGGGACAGGGCGGGGGAGCTTTCTTT.

This clone was detected only a few times. This rearrangement joins TRBV18 to TRBJ1-3; 9 nucleotides line up with TRBD1. Per germline, CDR1 KGHSH and CDR2 LQKENI. This CDR3 region has 13 residues. V trimming: 6 bases; J trimming: 7 bases; junction bases outside the gene matches: 4. In DNA form, the CDR3 reads TGTGCCAGCTCCCTCGACAGGGGGAACACCATATATTTT. Its protein product is CASSLDRGNTIYF.

V and J are TRBV13 and TRBJ2-6, with 7 bases matching TRBD1. Unmatched junction bases numbered 4, after V lost 5 bases and J lost 3 bases. CDR3 length: 15 residues. CDR1 PRHDT and CDR2 FYEKMQ come from the germline V gene (reference sequence). CDR3 residues: CASSNTGDGANVLTF. The CDR3 DNA reads TGTGCCAGCAGCAATACAGGGGATGGGGCCAACGTCCTGACTTTC.

The V call is TRBV28, the J call TRBJ2-7; perhaps TRBD2 as D (6 bases). The CDR3 is 18 amino acids. Germline V gene lookup returns CDR1 MDHEN and CDR2 SYDVKM. The V end lost 3 bases, the J end lost 0 bases, and 21 bases lay between the germline ends. CDR3 sequence (DNA): TGTGCCAGCAGTTTTGGGGTTAGCGGATACTCAAGCTCCTACGAGCAGTACTTC. It translates to CASSFGVSGYSSSYEQYF. Filled out from reference TRBV28 and TRBJ2-7, the complete variable domain reads DVKVTQSSRYLVKRTGEKVFLECVQDMDHENMFWYRQDPGLGLRLIYFSYDVKMKEKGDIPEGYSVSREKKERFSLILESASTNQTSMYLCASSFGVSGYSSSYEQYFGPGTRLTVT.

The chain employs TRBV6-2 or TRBV6-3 and TRBJ1-1; 10 positions match TRBD1. J was trimmed by 1 base and V by 2 bases; bases with no gene match: 10. Germline V lookup: CDR1 MNHEY, CDR2 SVGEGT. CDR3 size: 18 residues. CDR3: CASSYGIGTGVTNTEAFF. In DNA, the CDR3 is TGTGCCAGCAGTTACGGGATTGGGACAGGGGTGACGAACACTGAAGCTTTCTTT.